The 11 T cell receptor beta chains presented below share a single source sample, sequenced in a study of control samples from healthy donors and cancer patients. TCRdb keeps only in-frame clones here, not all; method: immunoSEQ multiplex PCR. The data show 150,000 or so clones, with almost 90% seen just once and about 1.7% held by the top ten. Sample: blood. The receptors stem from a man between 18 and 35 years old in good health.

This chain uses TRBV6-5 with TRBJ2-2, with D possibly TRBD2 on 5 matching bases. Trimming took 5 bases from V and 6 from J, leaving 16 bases between them. The length of the CDR3 is 15 residues. Per germline, CDR1 MNHEY and CDR2 SVGAGI. Here the CDR3 DNA reads TGTGCCAGCAGTAGTCGAGCGGCGTTGGCCGGGGAGCTGTTTTTT. Translating gives CASSSRAALAGELFF.

The genes are TRBV12-3 or TRBV12-4 and TRBJ1-6; D is undetermined. The CDR3 covers 13 residues. Trimming stripped 6 bases from V and 4 bases from J, with 7 bases between. The CDR3 protein is CASRSDYNSPLHF. The CDR3 DNA is TGTGCCAGCAGGTCAGATTATAATTCACCCCTCCACTTT.

The chain is built from TRBV14 and TRBJ2-5, with 10 nucleotides matching TRBD2. Germline trimming cut 0 bases from V and 2 bases from J; bases unmatched to any gene: 15. This CDR3 has 20 residues. Germline-derived CDR1 and CDR2 are SGHDN and FVKESK. The CDR3 spells CASSQDSEVLAGRVQETQYF. The DNA for the CDR3 is TGTGCCAGCAGCCAAGATTCGGAGGTACTAGCGGGGCGAGTACAAGAGACCCAGTACTTC.

This chain joins TRBV30 and TRBJ1-5; D ambiguous. V lost 0 bases and J 7 bases, leaving 10 bases between the germline ends. The CDR3 is made up of 13 amino acids. Germline lookup yields CDR1 GTSNPN and CDR2 SVGIG (reference sequence). CDR3 region: CAWSVGPGQPQHF. CDR3 bases: TGTGCCTGGAGTGTAGGCCCGGGGCAGCCCCAGCATTTT.

This sequence joins TRBV19 and TRBJ2-7; 7 positions agree with TRBD1. This CDR3 contains 16 residues. V was pared by 5 bases and J by 4 bases, with 14 bases of the junction left unmatched. Germline V gives CDR1 LNHDA, CDR2 SQIVND (reference sequence). The CDR3 nucleotides read TGTGCCAGTAGTTCGTTTTTTGGGGACAGATTATACGAGCAGTACTTC. It encodes CASSSFFGDRLYEQYF.

This clone has only one observation. The rearrangement joins TRBV28 to TRBJ2-5, with D possibly matching TRBD1 (6 bases). Germline V CDR1 and CDR2: MDHEN, SYDVKM. The V end lost 6 bases, the J end lost 2 bases, and 22 bases lay between the germline ends. CDR3 length: 17 residues. The CDR3 sequence: CASSFTGTTYSQETQYF. The DNA for the CDR3 is TGTGCCAGCAGCTTTACCGGGACAACTTATTCTCAAGAGACCCAGTACTTC.

This chain uses TRBV19 with TRBJ2-3; D not certain. CDR1 is LNHDA and CDR2 is SQIVND in the germline V gene (reference sequence). CDR3 size: 13 residues. V was cut by 5 bases and J by 2 bases, with 8 bases left in between. In DNA, the CDR3 is TGTGCCAGTAGTGGCGGAGTCACAGATACGCAGTATTTT. Translated, it gives CASSGGVTDTQYF.

V usage is TRBV3-1 (or the pseudogene TRBV3-2) and J usage is TRBJ2-5; 8 bases align to TRBD2. CDR1 and CDR2 (germline): LGHDT, YNNKEL (reference sequence). The CDR3 covers 17 residues. The V gene end was trimmed by 2 bases and the J gene end by 3 bases; junction bases not matched to a gene: 11. The CDR3 DNA sequence: TGTGCCAGCAGCCAAAAAGCCGCGGGACTAGTGGAAGAGACCCAGTACTTC. It specifies CASSQKAAGLVEETQYF.

The chain carries TRBV24-1 and TRBJ2-2; TRBD2 is a possible D gene (5 bases). CDR1 is KGHDR, CDR2 SFDVKD, per germline. Trimming shortened V by 7 bases and J by 0 bases, and 11 bases separated the two germline ends. The CDR3 is made up of 15 amino acids. This chain's CDR3 is CATREVLPNTGELFF. CDR3 coding DNA: TGTGCCACCAGGGAGGTATTACCGAACACCGGGGAGCTGTTTTTT.

V and J are TRBV11-2 and TRBJ2-3, with D perhaps TRBD2 (6 bases). Trimming took 5 bases from V and 0 from J, leaving 12 bases between them. This CDR3 has 15 amino acids. From germline, CDR1 is SGHAT and CDR2 FQNNGV. The CDR3 protein is CASSPRGLSTDTQYF. CDR3 coding DNA: TGTGCCAGCAGCCCACGGGGACTGAGCACAGATACGCAGTATTTT.

V and J are TRBV18 and TRBJ1-4; a possible D gene is TRBD1 (6 bases). The length of the CDR3 is 15 residues. Per germline, CDR1 KGHSH and CDR2 LQKENI. V lost 0 bases and J lost 8, with 13 bases in between. CDR3 in amino acids: CASSPPRGGGEKLFF. In DNA form, the CDR3 reads TGTGCCAGCTCACCACCAAGGGGGGGAGGCGAAAAACTGTTTTTT.